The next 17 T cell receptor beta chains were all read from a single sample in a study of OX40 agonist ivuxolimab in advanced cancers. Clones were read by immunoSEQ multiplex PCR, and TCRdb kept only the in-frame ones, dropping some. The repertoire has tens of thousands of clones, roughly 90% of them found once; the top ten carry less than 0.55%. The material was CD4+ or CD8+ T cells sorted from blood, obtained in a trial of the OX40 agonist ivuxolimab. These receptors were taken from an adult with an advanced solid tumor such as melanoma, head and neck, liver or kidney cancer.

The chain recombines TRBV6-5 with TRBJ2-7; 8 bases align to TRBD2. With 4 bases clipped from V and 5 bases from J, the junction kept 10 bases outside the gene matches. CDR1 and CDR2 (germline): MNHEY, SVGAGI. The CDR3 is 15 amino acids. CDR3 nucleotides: TGTGCCAGCAGTTTCCAAGCGGGAGCTAGGAACGAGCAGTACTTC. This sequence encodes CASSFQAGARNEQYF.

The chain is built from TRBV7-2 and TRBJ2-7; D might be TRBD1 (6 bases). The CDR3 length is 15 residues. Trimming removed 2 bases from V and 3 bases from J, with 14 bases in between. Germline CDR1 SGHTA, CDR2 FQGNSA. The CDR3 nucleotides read TGTGCCAGCAGCTTATCCTCGGGACACCTCTACGAGCAGTACTTC. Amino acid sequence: CASSLSSGHLYEQYF.

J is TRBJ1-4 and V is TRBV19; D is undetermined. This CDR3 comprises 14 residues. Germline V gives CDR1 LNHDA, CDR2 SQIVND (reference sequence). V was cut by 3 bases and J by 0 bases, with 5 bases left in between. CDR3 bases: TGTGCCAGTAGTATCCAGGCAACTAATGAAAAACTGTTTTTT. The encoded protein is CASSIQATNEKLFF.

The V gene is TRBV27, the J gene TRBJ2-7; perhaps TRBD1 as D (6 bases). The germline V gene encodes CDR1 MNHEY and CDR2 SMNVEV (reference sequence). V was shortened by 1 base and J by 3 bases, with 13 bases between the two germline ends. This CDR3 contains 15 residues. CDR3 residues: CASSLYRAGVYEQYF. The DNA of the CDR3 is TGTGCCAGCAGTTTATACAGGGCAGGGGTCTACGAGCAGTACTTC.

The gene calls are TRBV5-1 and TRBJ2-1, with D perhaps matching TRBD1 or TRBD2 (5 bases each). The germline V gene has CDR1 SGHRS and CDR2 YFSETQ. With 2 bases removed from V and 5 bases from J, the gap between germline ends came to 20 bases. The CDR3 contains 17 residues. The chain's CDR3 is CASSLFNRDGPNNEQFF. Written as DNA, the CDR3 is TGCGCCAGCAGCTTATTTAATCGGGACGGCCCGAACAATGAGCAGTTCTTC.

The CDR3 sequence: CASSFGTATYEQYF. Written as DNA, the CDR3 is TGTGCCAGCAGCTTCGGGACAGCGACCTACGAGCAGTACTTC. The chain combines TRBV11-2 with TRBJ2-7, with TRBD1 identical over 7 bases. The ends lost 3 bases at V and 2 bases at J; junction bases unmatched: 4. Germline V gives CDR1 SGHAT, CDR2 FQNNGV. The CDR3 consists of 14 residues.

The CDR3 here is CATSSERLGRLGTQYF. The CDR3 region has the DNA TGTGCCACCAGCAGTGAACGACTCGGCCGGTTAGGGACCCAGTACTTC. The chain combines TRBV15 with TRBJ2-5; D uncertain. With 3 bases removed from V and 7 bases from J, the gap between germline ends came to 21 bases. This CDR3 has 16 amino acids. Germline loops: CDR1 LNHNV, CDR2 YYDKDF (reference sequence). The full variable domain, in which reference TRBV15 and TRBJ2-5 provide the parts outside the CDR3, is DAMVIQNPRYQVTQFGKPVTLSCSQTLNHNVMYWYQQKSSQAPKLLFHYYDKDFNNEADTPDNFQSRRPNTSFCFLDIRSPGLGDTAMYLCATSSERLGRLGTQYFGPGTRLLVL.

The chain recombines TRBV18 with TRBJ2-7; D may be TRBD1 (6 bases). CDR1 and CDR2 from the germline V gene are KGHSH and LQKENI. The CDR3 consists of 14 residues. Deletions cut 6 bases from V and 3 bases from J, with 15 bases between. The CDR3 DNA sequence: TGTGCCAGCTCCCAGGACAGAAACTTCTACGAGCAGTACTTC. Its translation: CASSQDRNFYEQYF.

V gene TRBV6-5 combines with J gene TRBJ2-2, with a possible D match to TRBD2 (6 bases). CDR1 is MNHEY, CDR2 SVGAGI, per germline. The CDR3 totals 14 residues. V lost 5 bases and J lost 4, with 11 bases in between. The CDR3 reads CASSTQRATGELFF. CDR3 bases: TGTGCCAGCAGTACCCAGCGGGCCACCGGGGAGCTGTTTTTT.

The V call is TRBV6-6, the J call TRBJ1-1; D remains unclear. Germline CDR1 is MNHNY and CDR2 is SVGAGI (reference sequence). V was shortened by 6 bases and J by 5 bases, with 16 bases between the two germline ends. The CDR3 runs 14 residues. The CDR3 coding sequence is TGTGCCAGCAGCCTCCGTCGAGGGCAGACTGAAGCTTTCTTT. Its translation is CASSLRRGQTEAFF.

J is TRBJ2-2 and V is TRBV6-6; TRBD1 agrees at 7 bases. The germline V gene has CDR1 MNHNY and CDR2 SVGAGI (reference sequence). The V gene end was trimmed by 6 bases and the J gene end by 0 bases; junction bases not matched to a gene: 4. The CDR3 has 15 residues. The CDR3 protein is CASSKQGTNTGELFF. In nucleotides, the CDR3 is TGTGCCAGCAGCAAACAGGGGACGAACACCGGGGAGCTGTTTTTT.

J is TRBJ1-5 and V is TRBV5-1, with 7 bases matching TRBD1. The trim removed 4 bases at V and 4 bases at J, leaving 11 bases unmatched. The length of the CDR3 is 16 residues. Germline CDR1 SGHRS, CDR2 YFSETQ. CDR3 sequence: CASSQGDSAGNQPQHF. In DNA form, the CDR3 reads TGCGCCAGCAGCCAGGGGGACAGTGCGGGTAATCAGCCCCAGCATTTT.

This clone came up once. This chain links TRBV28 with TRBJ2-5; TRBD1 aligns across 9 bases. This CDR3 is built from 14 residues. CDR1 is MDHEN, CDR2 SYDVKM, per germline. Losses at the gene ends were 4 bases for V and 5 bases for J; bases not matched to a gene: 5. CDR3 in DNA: TGTGCCAGCAGTTGGGACAGGGTGGTGGAGACCCAGTACTTC. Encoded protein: CASSWDRVVETQYF.

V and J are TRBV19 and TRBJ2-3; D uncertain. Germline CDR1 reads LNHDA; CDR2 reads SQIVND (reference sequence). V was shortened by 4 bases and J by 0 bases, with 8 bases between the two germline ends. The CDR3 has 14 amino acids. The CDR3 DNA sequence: TGTGCCAGTAGTAAGGGTTGGAGCACAGATACGCAGTATTTT. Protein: CASSKGWSTDTQYF.

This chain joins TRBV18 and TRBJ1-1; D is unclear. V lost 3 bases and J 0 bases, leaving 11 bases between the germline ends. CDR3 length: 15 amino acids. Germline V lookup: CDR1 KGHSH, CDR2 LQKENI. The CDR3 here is CASSPPGSLNTEAFF. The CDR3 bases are TGTGCCAGCTCACCCCCCGGGTCCCTGAACACTGAAGCTTTCTTT.

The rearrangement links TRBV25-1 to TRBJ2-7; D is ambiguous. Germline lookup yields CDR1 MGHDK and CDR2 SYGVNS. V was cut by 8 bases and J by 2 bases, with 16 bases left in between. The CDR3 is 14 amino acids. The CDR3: CASGKGQVPYEQYF. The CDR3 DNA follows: TGTGCCAGCGGTAAAGGCCAGGTCCCCTACGAGCAGTACTTC.

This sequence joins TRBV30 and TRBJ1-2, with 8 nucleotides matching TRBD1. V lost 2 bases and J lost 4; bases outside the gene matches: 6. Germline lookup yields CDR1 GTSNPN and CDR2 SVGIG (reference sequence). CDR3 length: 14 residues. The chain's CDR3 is CAWSKTGDFYGYTF. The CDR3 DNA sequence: TGTGCCTGGAGTAAGACAGGGGACTTCTATGGCTACACCTTC.